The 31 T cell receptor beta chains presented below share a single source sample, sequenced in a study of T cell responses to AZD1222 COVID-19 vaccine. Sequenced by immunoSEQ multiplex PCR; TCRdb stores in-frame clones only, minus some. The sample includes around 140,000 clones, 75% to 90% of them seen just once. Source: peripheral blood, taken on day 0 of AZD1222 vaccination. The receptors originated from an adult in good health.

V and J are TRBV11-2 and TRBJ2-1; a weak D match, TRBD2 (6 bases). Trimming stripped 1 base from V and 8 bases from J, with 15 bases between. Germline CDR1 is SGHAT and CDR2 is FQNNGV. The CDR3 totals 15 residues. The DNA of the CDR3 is TGTGCCAGCAGCTTAGTTGTCGCTAGCGCGGATGAGCAGTTCTTC. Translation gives CASSLVVASADEQFF.

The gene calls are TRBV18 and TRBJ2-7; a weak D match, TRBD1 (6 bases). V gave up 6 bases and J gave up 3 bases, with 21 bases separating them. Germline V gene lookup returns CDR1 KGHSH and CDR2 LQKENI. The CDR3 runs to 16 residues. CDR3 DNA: TGTGCCAGCTCTTTTTTTCCGGGGACACAAAGCTACGAGCAGTACTTC. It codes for CASSFFPGTQSYEQYF.

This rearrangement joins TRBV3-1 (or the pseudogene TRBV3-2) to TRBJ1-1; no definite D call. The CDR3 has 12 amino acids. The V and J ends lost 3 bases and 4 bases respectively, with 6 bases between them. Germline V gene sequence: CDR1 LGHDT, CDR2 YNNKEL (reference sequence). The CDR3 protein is CASSHGGTEAFF. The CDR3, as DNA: TGTGCCAGCAGCCACGGTGGCACTGAAGCTTTCTTT.

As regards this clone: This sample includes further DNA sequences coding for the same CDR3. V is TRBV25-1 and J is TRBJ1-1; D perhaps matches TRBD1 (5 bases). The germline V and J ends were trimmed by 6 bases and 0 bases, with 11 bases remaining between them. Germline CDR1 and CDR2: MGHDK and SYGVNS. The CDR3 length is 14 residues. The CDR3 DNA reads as TGTGCCAGCAGCCCGGGGGGGATGAACACTGAAGCTTTCTTT. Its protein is CASSPGGMNTEAFF.

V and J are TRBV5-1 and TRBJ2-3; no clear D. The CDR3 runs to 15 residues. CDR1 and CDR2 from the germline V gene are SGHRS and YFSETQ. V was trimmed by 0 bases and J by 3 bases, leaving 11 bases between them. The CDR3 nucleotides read TGCGCCAGCAGCTTGGGAGGACGGCGGACAGATACGCAGTATTTT. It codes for CASSLGGRRTDTQYF.

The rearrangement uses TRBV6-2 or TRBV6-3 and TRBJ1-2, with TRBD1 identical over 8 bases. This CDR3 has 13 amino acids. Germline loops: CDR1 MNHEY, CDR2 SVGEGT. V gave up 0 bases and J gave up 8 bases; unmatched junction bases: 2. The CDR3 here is CASSYSGTGGYTF. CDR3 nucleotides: TGTGCCAGCAGTTACTCGGGGACAGGCGGCTACACCTTC.

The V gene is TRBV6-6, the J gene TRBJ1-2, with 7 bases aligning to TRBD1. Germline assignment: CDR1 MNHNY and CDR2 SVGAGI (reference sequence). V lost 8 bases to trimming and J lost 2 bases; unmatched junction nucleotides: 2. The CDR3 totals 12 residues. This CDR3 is CASEGQNYGYTF. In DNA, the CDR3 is TGTGCCAGCGAGGGACAGAACTATGGCTACACCTTC.

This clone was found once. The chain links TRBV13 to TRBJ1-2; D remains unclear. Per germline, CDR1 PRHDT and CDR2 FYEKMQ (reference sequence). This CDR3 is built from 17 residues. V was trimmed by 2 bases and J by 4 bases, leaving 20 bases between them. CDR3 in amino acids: CASSLRPFVGLGYGYTF. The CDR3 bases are TGTGCCAGCAGCTTACGGCCCTTCGTGGGTCTCGGCTATGGCTACACCTTC.

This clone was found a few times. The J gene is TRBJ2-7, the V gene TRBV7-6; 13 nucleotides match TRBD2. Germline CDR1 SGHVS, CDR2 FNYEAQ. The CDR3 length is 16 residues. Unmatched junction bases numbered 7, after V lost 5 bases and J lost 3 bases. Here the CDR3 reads CASSGGLAGDYYEQYF. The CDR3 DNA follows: TGTGCCAGCAGCGGCGGACTAGCGGGGGACTACTACGAGCAGTACTTC.

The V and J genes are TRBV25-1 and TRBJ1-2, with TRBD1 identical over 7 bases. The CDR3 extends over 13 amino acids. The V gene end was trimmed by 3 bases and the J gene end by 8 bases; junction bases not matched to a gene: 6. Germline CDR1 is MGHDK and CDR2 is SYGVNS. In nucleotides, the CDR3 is TGTGCCAGCAGTGACCAGGGGGTGGGAGGCTACACCTTC. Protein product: CASSDQGVGGYTF.

The chain's CDR3 is CSGAPAGAPAIQYF. The CDR3 DNA reads as TGCAGCGGTGCCCCGGCAGGGGCCCCCGCCATTCAGTACTTC. The rearrangement links TRBV29-1 to TRBJ2-4; D is perhaps TRBD1 (6 bases). Deletions cut 7 bases from V and 9 bases from J, with 22 bases between. This CDR3 region has 14 residues. CDR1 and CDR2 (germline): SQVTM, ANQGSEA.

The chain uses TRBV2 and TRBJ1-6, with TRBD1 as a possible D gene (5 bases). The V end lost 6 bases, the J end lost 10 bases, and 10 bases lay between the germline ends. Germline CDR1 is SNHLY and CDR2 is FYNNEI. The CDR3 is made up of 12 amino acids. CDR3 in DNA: TGTGCCAGCAGGGGACGAGGGTCACCCCTCCACTTT. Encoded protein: CASRGRGSPLHF.

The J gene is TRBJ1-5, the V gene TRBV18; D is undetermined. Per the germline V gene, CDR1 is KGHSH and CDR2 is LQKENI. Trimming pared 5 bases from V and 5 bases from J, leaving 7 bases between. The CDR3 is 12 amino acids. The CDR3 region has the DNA TGTGCCAGCTCAGAGAGGGATCAGCCCCAGCATTTT. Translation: CASSERDQPQHF.

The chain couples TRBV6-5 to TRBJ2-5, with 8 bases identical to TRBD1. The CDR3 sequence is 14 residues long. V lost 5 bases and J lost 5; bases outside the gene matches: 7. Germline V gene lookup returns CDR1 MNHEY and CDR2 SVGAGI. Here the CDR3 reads CASSKDRVGETQYF. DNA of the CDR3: TGTGCCAGCAGTAAGGACAGGGTGGGCGAGACCCAGTACTTC.

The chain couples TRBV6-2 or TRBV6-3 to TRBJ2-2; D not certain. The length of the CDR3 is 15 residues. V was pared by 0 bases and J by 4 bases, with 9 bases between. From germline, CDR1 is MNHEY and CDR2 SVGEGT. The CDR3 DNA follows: TGTGCCAGCAGTTACTCGGGCTGGATCACCGGGGAGCTGTTTTTT. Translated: CASSYSGWITGELFF.

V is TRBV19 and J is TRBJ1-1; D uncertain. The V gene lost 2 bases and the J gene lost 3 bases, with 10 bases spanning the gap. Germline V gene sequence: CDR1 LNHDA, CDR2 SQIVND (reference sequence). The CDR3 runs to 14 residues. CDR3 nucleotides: TGTGCCAGTAGTATACCCTCTATGGACACTGAAGCTTTCTTT. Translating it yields CASSIPSMDTEAFF.

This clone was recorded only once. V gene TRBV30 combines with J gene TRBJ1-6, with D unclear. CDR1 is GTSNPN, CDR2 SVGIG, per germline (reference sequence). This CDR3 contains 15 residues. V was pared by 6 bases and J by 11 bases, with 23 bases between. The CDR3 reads CACTPGYKTSPPLHF. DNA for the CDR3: TGTGCCTGCACCCCGGGCTATAAGACCTCTCCACCCCTCCACTTT. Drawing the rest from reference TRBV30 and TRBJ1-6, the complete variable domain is SQTIHQWPATLVQPVGSPLSLECTVEGTSNPNLYWYRQAAGRGLQLLFYSVGIGQISSEVPQNLSASRPQDRQFILSSKKLLLSDSGFYLCACTPGYKTSPPLHFGNGTRLTVT.

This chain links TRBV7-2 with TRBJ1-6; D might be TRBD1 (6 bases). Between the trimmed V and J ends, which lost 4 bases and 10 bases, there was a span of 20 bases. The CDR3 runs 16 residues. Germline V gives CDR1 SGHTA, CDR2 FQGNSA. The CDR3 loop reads CASSWTFTEGQSPLHF. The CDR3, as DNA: TGTGCCAGCAGCTGGACATTCACCGAAGGACAGTCACCCCTCCACTTT.

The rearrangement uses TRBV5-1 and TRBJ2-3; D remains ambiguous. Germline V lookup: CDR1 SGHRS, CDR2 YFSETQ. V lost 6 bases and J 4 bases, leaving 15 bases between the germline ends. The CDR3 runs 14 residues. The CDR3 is CASTHGSAPDTQYF. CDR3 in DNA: TGCGCCAGCACCCACGGTTCGGCCCCAGATACGCAGTATTTT.

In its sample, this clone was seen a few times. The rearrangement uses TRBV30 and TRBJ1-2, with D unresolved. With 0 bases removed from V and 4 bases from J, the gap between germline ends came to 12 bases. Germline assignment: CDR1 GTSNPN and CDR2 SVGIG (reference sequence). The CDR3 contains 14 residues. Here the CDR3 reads CAWSVSGGIYGYTF. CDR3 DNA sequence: TGTGCCTGGAGTGTTAGCGGAGGGATCTATGGCTACACCTTC.

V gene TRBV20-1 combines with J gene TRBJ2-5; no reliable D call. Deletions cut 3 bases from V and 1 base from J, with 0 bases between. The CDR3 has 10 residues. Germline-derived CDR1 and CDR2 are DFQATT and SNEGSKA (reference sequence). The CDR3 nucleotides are TGCAGTGCTAGCCAAGAGACCCAGTACTTC. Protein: CSASQETQYF.

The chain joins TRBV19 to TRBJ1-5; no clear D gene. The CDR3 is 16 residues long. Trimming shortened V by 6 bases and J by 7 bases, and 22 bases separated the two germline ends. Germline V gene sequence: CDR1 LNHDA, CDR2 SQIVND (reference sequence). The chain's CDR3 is CASSPTSPPAGQPQHF. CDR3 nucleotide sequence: TGTGCCAGTAGCCCTACATCCCCCCCAGCTGGCCAGCCCCAGCATTTT.

CDR3: CASSPLTGLAGGNEQFF. The CDR3, as DNA: TGTGCCAGCAGTCCCCTAACAGGACTAGCGGGGGGGAATGAGCAGTTCTTC. This chain joins TRBV6-2 or TRBV6-3 and TRBJ2-1; 15 nucleotides agree with TRBD2. Germline CDR1 reads MNHEY; CDR2 reads SVGEGT. The CDR3 covers 17 residues. Trimming removed 5 bases from V and 7 bases from J; junction bases left unmatched: 9.

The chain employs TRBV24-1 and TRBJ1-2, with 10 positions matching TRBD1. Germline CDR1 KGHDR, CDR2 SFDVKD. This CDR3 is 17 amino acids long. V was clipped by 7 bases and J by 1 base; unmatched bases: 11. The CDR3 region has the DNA TGTGCCACCAGCTTTCGTAGACAGGGGGCGGGTAACTATGGCTACACCTTC. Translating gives CATSFRRQGAGNYGYTF.

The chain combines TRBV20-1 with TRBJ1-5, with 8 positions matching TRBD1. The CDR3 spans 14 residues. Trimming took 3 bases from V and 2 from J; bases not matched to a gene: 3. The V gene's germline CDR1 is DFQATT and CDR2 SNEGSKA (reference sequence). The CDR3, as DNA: TGCAGTGCTAGTCGGGACAGGCGCAATCAGCCCCAGCATTTT. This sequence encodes CSASRDRRNQPQHF.

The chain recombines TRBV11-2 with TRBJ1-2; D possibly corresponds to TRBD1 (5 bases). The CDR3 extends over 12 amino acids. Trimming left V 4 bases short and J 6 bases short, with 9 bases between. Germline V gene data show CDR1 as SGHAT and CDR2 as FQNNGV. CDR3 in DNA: TGTGCCAGCAGCTCCGGGACCGATGGCTACACCTTC. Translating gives CASSSGTDGYTF.

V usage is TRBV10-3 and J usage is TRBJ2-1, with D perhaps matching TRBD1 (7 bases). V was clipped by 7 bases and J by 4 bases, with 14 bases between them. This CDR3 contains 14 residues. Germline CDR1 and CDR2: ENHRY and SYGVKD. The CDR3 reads CAITGAGQYNEQFF. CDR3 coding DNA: TGTGCCATCACAGGGGCGGGACAGTACAATGAGCAGTTCTTC.

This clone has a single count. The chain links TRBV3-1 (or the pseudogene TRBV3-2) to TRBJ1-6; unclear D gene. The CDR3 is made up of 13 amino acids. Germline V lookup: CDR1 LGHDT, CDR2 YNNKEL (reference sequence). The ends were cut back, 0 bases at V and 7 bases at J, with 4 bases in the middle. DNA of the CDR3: TGTGCCAGCAGCCAAGAACCGAATTCACCCCTCCACTTT. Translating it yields CASSQEPNSPLHF.

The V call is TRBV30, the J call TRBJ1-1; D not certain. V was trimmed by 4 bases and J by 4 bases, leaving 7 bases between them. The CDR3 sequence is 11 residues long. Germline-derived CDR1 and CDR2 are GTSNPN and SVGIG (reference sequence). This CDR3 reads CAWNWGTEAFF. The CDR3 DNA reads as TGTGCCTGGAACTGGGGCACTGAAGCTTTCTTT.

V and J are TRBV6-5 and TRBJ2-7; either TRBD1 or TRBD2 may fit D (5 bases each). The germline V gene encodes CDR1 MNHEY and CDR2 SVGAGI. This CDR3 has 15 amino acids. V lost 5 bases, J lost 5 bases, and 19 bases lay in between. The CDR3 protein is CASSLSGTSPHEQYF. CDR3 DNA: TGTGCCAGCAGTCTTTCAGGGACGAGTCCCCACGAGCAGTACTTC.

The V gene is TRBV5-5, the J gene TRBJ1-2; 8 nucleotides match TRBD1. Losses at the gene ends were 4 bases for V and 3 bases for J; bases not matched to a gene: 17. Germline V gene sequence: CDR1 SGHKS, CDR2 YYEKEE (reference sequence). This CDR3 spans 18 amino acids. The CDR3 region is CASSVASTGAVRDYGYTF. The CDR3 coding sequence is TGTGCCAGCAGCGTCGCCTCGACAGGGGCGGTTAGGGACTATGGCTACACCTTC.